The rows below give T cell receptor beta chains drawn from one sample of a study of blood T cell repertoires in COVID-19. Data came from immunoSEQ multiplex PCR; TCRdb stores just in-frame clones and leaves some out. The repertoire holds roughly 430,000 clones, with nearly 90% as singletons. Sequenced material: PBMCs or T cells enriched from blood (not recorded which). The source of these receptors is a woman under 30 who had been exposed to COVID-19. CDR3s include the opening cysteine and the closing phenylalanine or tryptophan. Each record gives: CDR3 DNA, CDR3 protein, clone size, J gene, V gene, D gene. A D gene is named only where the DNA matches it firmly. Part of the rows lack a size; the others show once, few, many or a class for expanded clones.

DNA: TGTGCCAGCAGAGAGACAGCTAATCAGCCCCAGCATTTT
CDR3: CASRETANQPQHF
size: -
J: TRBJ1-5
V: TRBV6-5
D: -

DNA: TGTGCCAGCAGCTTAGTTCCGAGCGGGGAGCTGTTTTTT
CDR3: CASSLVPSGELFF
size: -
J: TRBJ2-2
V: TRBV7-6
D: -

DNA: TGTGCCACCAGCAGAGACCTATGGGGGGAGCTGTTTTTT
CDR3: CATSRDLWGELFF
size: -
J: TRBJ2-2
V: TRBV15
D: -

DNA: TGTGCCTGGACCGTACCGGGACAGCCCCAGCATTTT
CDR3: CAWTVPGQPQHF
size: once
J: TRBJ1-5
V: TRBV30
D: -

DNA: TGTGCCAGCAGTTTGCCAGGACAGGGGTCAATCGGGGAGCTGTTTTTT
CDR3: CASSLPGQGSIGELFF
size: many
J: TRBJ2-2
V: TRBV28
D: TRBD1

DNA: TGTGCCAGCAGCTTATCCGAGGGGGCGGGCACTGAAGCTTTCTTT
CDR3: CASSLSEGAGTEAFF
size: -
J: TRBJ1-1
V: TRBV7-6
D: TRBD1

DNA: TGTGCCATCAGTGAGGATCAGGCCGTTGGGTATGACACTGAAGCTTTCTTT
CDR3: CAISEDQAVGYDTEAFF
size: -
J: TRBJ1-1
V: TRBV10-3
D: -

DNA: TGTGCCAGCAGCTTTCCGGGACAGGGTCCCGGGGAGCTGTTTTTT
CDR3: CASSFPGQGPGELFF
size: few
J: TRBJ2-2
V: TRBV5-4
D: TRBD1

DNA: TGTGCCAGCAGTTTATCGGACACCGCCTACAATGAGCAGTTCTTC
CDR3: CASSLSDTAYNEQFF
size: -
J: TRBJ2-1
V: TRBV27
D: -

DNA: TGTGCCAGCAGCTTGGACGGGAGCTCCTACGAGCAGTACTTC
CDR3: CASSLDGSSYEQYF
size: once
J: TRBJ2-7
V: TRBV5-6
D: -

DNA: TGTGCCAGCAGTACGAGACAGGGCCACTCCTACAATGAGCAGTTCTTC
CDR3: CASSTRQGHSYNEQFF
size: -
J: TRBJ2-1
V: TRBV27
D: TRBD1

DNA: TGTGCCAGCAGAAAGGAGGGGGCACAGTATAGCAATCAGCCCCAGCATTTT
CDR3: CASRKEGAQYSNQPQHF
size: -
J: TRBJ1-5
V: TRBV28
D: TRBD1

DNA: TGCGCCAGCAGCCTTACGACAGGGAGCTCTGGAAACACCATATATTTT
CDR3: CASSLTTGSSGNTIYF
size: -
J: TRBJ1-3
V: TRBV5-1
D: TRBD1

DNA: TGTGCCAGCAGTTACTCGCGGGGCTCCTCTGGAAACACCATATATTTT
CDR3: CASSYSRGSSGNTIYF
size: once
J: TRBJ1-3
V: TRBV6-5
D: -

DNA: TGTGCCAGCAGACGAAGCGGTACCTACGAGCAGTACTTC
CDR3: CASRRSGTYEQYF
size: -
J: TRBJ2-7
V: TRBV28
D: -

DNA: TGTGCCAGCAGCCAAGTTCTAGCGGGAATCGGTGAGCAGTTCTTC
CDR3: CASSQVLAGIGEQFF
size: -
J: TRBJ2-1
V: TRBV4-2
D: TRBD2

DNA: TGTGCCAGCCGTCAAGCCGACACGGAGGCCTATGGCTACACCTTC
CDR3: CASRQADTEAYGYTF
size: -
J: TRBJ1-2
V: TRBV28
D: -